This T cell receptor beta chain was sequenced for a study of control samples from healthy donors and cancer patients. The length of the CDR3 is 12 residues. Per the germline V gene, CDR1 is MNHNS and CDR2 is SASEGT. V was shortened by 3 bases and J by 1 base, with 3 bases between the two germline ends. Here immunoSEQ multiplex PCR was the method, and the copy in TCRdb shows in-frame clones only, minus some. The data contain 260,000 or so clones, over 75% of them singletons. The clonotype originates from a woman aged 60-70 years with lung cancer. Sequencing input: PBMCs. The rearrangement joins TRBV6-1 to TRBJ1-1; no clear D. CDR3 in DNA: TGTGCCAGCAGTGACACGAACACTGAAGCTTTCTTT. Encoded protein: CASSDTNTEAFF.